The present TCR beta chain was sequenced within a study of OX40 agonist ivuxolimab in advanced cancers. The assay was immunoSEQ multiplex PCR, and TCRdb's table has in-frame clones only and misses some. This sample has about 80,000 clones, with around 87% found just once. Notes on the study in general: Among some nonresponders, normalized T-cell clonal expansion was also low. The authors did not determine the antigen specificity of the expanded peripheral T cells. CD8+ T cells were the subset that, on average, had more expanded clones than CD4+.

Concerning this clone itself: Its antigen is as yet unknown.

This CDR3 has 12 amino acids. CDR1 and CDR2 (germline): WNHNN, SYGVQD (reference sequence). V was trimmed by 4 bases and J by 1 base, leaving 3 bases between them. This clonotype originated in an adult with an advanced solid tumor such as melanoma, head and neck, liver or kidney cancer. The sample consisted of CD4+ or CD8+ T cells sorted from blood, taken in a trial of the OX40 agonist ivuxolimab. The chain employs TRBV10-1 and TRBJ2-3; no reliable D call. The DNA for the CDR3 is TGCGCCAGCAGTGGGGGCACAGATACGCAGTATTTT. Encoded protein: CASSGGTDTQYF.